Following are 16 T cell receptor beta chains from one sample sequenced in a study of T cells in Graves' hyperthyroidism and ophthalmopathy. Template material for amplifying TCR beta CDR3 regions consisted of RNA transcripts. TCR CDR3 regions were first amplified by RT-PCR with HTBI primers. TCRdb re-analysed the multiplex PCR reads in MiXCR, keeping a single row per CDR3 protein. The sample yields a few hundred thousand distinct CDR3 sequences, roughly 13% seen once. Sequencing was performed on blood. These TCRs come from a woman between 40 and 55 years old with Graves' ophthalmopathy.

This clonotype was observed at least ten times. This chain joins TRBV28 and TRBJ2-5, with TRBD1 matching over 8 bases. The germline V gene has CDR1 MDHEN and CDR2 SYDVKM. The CDR3 totals 15 residues. J was trimmed by 0 bases and V by 4 bases; bases with no gene match: 4. The CDR3 is CASSSWTGNQETQYF. In DNA, the CDR3 is TGTGCCAGCAGTTCCTGGACAGGGAACCAAGAGACCCAGTACTTC.

This clonotype was seen ten or more times. The J gene is TRBJ2-2, the V gene TRBV6-1; unclear D gene. Trimming took off 4 bases at V and 4 bases at J, with 4 bases between the two ends. The length of the CDR3 is 12 residues. Germline CDR1 reads MNHNS; CDR2 reads SASEGT. CDR3: CASSVSTGELFF. CDR3 coding DNA: TGTGCCAGCAGTGTGAGCACCGGGGAGCTGTTTTTT.

This chain links TRBV7-9 with TRBJ2-7; tentative D call: TRBD1 (6 bases). CDR1 and CDR2 from the germline V gene are SEHNR and FQNEAQ (reference sequence). The CDR3 contains 12 residues. Between the trimmed V and J ends, which lost 2 bases and 6 bases, there was a span of 8 bases. CDR3 protein: CASSLKGGEQYF. CDR3 bases: TGTGCCAGCAGCTTAAAAGGGGGCGAGCAGTACTTC.

To note about this clonotype: This may stem from a read error, because a much larger clone lies one nucleotide away. The chain combines TRBV5-1 with TRBJ2-5, with 8 bases identical to TRBD2. With V trimmed by 0 bases and J by 11 bases, 3 bases remained unmatched. Germline V gene sequence: CDR1 SGHRS, CDR2 YFSETQ. This CDR3 is built from 12 residues. Here the CDR3 reads CASSLAGGAQYF. CDR3 nucleotides: TGCGCCAGCAGCTTGGCCGGGGGGGCACAGTACTTC.

This clonotype came up many times. This rearrangement joins TRBV10-3 to TRBJ2-5; D may be TRBD1 (6 bases). CDR1 ENHRY and CDR2 SYGVKD come from the germline V gene. V was clipped by 0 bases and J by 4 bases, with 9 bases between them. CDR3 size: 14 residues. CDR3 region: CAISESGRGETQYF. In nucleotides, the CDR3 is TGTGCCATCAGTGAGTCAGGCAGGGGAGAGACCCAGTACTTC.

The chain recombines TRBV5-1 with TRBJ2-2; TRBD1 aligns across 10 bases. The germline gives CDR1 SGHRS, CDR2 YFSETQ. J gave up 9 bases and V 4 bases, and 6 bases lay outside the gene matches. The length of the CDR3 is 14 residues. The CDR3 DNA is TGCGCCAGCAGCACCCCGACAGGGGGCAGGGAGCTGTTTTTT. Protein: CASSTPTGGRELFF.

V is TRBV5-6 and J is TRBJ1-5; D call uncertain. Germline CDR1 is SGHDT and CDR2 is YYEEEE. This CDR3 contains 15 residues. V was clipped by 1 base and J by 1 base, with 9 bases between them. In DNA, the CDR3 is TGTGCCAGCAGCTTGAAAGGGCCGAGCAATCAGCCCCAGCATTTT. Amino acids: CASSLKGPSNQPQHF.

There are a few counts of this clonotype. The rearrangement links TRBV11-2 to TRBJ1-6; D might be TRBD1 (5 bases). CDR1 is SGHAT and CDR2 is FQNNGV in the germline V gene. V was clipped by 4 bases and J by 7 bases, with 17 bases between them. This CDR3 has 16 amino acids. As DNA, the CDR3 is TGTGCCAGCAGCTGGGGAGGGACTGCATCGAATTCACCCCTCCACTTT. Its translation: CASSWGGTASNSPLHF.

This clonotype was recorded many times. The chain couples TRBV12-3 or TRBV12-4 to TRBJ1-5; no definite D call. Trimming stripped 3 bases from V and 0 bases from J, with 6 bases between. The CDR3 has 14 amino acids. CDR3 residues: CASSLASSNQPQHF. CDR3 nucleotides: TGTGCCAGCAGTTTGGCATCTAGCAATCAGCCCCAGCATTTT.

Many counts were recorded for this clonotype. The genes are TRBV25-1 and TRBJ1-2; 10 bases line up with TRBD1. Germline V gene sequence: CDR1 MGHDK, CDR2 SYGVNS. With 4 bases clipped from V and 8 bases from J, the junction kept 7 bases outside the gene matches. The CDR3 length is 14 residues. The CDR3 protein is CASSVGQGTLGYTF. CDR3 bases: TGTGCCAGCAGTGTGGGACAGGGGACTCTCGGCTACACCTTC.

This clonotype has a handful of counts. The chain recombines TRBV10-2 with TRBJ2-3; possibly TRBD2 for D (6 bases). Trimming pared 6 bases from V and 2 bases from J, leaving 12 bases between. Germline values: CDR1 WSHSY, CDR2 SAAADI. This CDR3 has 14 residues. CDR3 amino acids: CASRTGTFTDTQYF. CDR3 nucleotide sequence: TGCGCCAGCAGGACCGGGACTTTCACAGATACGCAGTATTTT.

The rearrangement links TRBV20-1 to TRBJ2-2; D is unresolved. V lost 3 bases and J lost 3, with 17 bases in between. The germline V gene has CDR1 DFQATT and CDR2 SNEGSKA (reference sequence). The CDR3 runs to 16 residues. DNA of the CDR3: TGCAGTGCTAGGGAACCGGGTCCCTTCGACACCGGGGAGCTGTTTTTT. This codes for CSAREPGPFDTGELFF.

This clonotype was observed at least ten times. V is TRBV12-3 or TRBV12-4 and J is TRBJ2-7; D is unresolved. This CDR3 region has 12 residues. V lost 2 bases and J 3 bases, leaving 5 bases between the germline ends. The CDR3 protein is CASSLYNYEQYF. The CDR3 DNA reads as TGTGCCAGCAGTTTATACAACTACGAGCAGTACTTC.

This clonotype was found a few times. This CDR3 reads CASSIDAEETQYF. CDR3 DNA sequence: TGTGCCAGTAGTATAGACGCCGAAGAGACCCAGTACTTC. The gene calls are TRBV19 and TRBJ2-5; D gene uncertain. The CDR3 loop spans 13 amino acids. With 0 bases removed from V and 3 bases from J, the gap between germline ends came to 5 bases. In germline, CDR1 is LNHDA, CDR2 SQIVND (reference sequence).

This clonotype was recorded at least ten times. The chain is built from TRBV12-3 or TRBV12-4 and TRBJ1-3, with D hard to call. The CDR3 is 14 residues long. V lost 6 bases and J lost 2, with 11 bases in between. DNA for the CDR3: TGTGCCAGCAGGACTTGGGGTACTGGAAACACCATATATTTT. Translated, it gives CASRTWGTGNTIYF.

The V gene is TRBV19, the J gene TRBJ2-3; 7 nucleotides line up with TRBD2. The V gene's germline CDR1 is LNHDA and CDR2 SQIVND (reference sequence). The CDR3 extends over 14 amino acids. V dropped 10 bases and J dropped 7; count of bases not matched to a gene: 14. CDR3 loop: CATSPETSWNTQYF. The CDR3 nucleotides read TGTGCCACCTCCCCGGAGACTAGCTGGAATACGCAGTATTTT.